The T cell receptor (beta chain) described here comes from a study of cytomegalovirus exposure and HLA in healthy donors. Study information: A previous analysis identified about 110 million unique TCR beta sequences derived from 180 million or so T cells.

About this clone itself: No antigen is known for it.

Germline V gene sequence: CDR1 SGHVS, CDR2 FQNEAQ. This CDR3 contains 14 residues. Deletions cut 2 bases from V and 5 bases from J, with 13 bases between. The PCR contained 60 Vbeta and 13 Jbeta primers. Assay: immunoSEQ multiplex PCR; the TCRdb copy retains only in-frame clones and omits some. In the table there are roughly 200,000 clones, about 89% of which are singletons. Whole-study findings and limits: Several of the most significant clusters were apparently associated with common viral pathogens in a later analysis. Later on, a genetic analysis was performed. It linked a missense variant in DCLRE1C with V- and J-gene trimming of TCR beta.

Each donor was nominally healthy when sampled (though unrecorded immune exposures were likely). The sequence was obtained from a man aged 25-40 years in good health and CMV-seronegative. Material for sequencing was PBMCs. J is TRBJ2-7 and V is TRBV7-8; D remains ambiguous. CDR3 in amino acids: CASSLQAFRNEQYF. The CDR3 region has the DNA TGTGCCAGCAGCTTACAGGCGTTCAGGAACGAGCAGTACTTC. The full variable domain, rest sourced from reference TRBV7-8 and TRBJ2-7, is GAGVSQSPRYKVAKRGQDVALRCDPISGHVSLFWYQQALGQGPEFLTYFQNEAQLDKSGLPSDRFFAERPEGSVSTLKIQRTQQEDSAVYLCASSLQAFRNEQYFGPGTRLTVT.